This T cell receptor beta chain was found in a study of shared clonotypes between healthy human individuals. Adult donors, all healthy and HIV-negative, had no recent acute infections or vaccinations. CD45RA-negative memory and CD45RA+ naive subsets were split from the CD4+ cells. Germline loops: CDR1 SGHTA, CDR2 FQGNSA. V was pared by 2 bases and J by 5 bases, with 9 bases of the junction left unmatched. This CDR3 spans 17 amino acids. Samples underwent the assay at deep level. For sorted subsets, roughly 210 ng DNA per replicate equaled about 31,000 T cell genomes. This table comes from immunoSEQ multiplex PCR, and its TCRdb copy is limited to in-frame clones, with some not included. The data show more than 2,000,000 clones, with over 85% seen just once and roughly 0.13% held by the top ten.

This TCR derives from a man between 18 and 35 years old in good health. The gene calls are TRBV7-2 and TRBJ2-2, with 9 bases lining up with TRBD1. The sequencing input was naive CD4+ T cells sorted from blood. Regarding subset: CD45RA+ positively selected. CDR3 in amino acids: CASSLTRDRALTGELFF. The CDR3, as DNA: TGTGCCAGCAGCTTAACCCGGGACAGGGCTCTGACCGGGGAGCTGTTTTTT.